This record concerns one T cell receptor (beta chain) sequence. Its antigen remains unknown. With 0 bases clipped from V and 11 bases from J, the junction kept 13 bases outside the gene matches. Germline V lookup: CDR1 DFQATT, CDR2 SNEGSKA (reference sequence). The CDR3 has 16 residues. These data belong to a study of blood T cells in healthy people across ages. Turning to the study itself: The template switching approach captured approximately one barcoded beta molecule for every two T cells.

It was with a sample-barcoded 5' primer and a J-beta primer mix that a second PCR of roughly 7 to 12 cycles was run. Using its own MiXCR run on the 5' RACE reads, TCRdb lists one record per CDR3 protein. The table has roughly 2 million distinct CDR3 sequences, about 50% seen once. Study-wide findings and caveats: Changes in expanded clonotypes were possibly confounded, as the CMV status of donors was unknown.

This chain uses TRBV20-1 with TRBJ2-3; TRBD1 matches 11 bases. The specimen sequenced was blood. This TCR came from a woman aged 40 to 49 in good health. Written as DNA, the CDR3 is TGCAGTGCTAGAGACAAGGACAGGGGGCGAGGAAGGAGGCAGTATTTT. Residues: CSARDKDRGRGRRQYF.